This TCR beta chain was obtained from a study of T cells after yellow fever vaccination. The study's findings and limits: The presence of abundant clonotypes contaminating from the bulk population was possible in FACS-sorted repertoires. In sorted memory subsets at day 0, almost all vaccine-responding clonotypes were below detection. Post-booster samples contained most primary-vaccination clones (around 95% CD4, about 85% CD8).

This clonotype was seen just once. Germline V gene lookup returns CDR1 LGHDT and CDR2 YNNKEL (reference sequence). This CDR3 is 13 amino acids long. V was shortened by 6 bases and J by 4 bases, with 11 bases between the two germline ends. TCR cDNA, made by 5'RACE template switching, carried an added universal primer site and UMIs. One entry per CDR3 protein, called by TCRdb with MiXCR from the 5' RACE reads. The data contain tens of thousands of distinct CDR3 sequences, approximately 10% of them singletons. The receptor's source is a young man who received the YFV17D yellow fever vaccine. The J gene is TRBJ2-3, the V gene TRBV3-1; D possibly corresponds to TRBD2 (6 bases). Source: PBMCs, either bulk or a sorted T-cell subset (CD4+, CD8+, memory, or dextramer-sorted; not recorded which), taken roughly 15 days after the first yellow fever vaccination. The CDR3 sequence is CASSPLAPDTQYF. The CDR3 nucleotides are TGTGCCAGCAGTCCGCTAGCGCCAGATACGCAGTATTTT.